The clone carrying this TCR beta chain was seen just once. No antigen is known for it. The PCR employed 60 Vbeta primers together with 13 Jbeta primers. The table came from immunoSEQ multiplex PCR; TCRdb's copy has only in-frame clones and leaves some out. The sample has under 200,000 clones, approximately 70% seen once. This entry belongs to a study of cytomegalovirus exposure and HLA in healthy donors. V trimming: 4 bases; J trimming: 9 bases; junction bases outside the gene matches: 6. Germline V gene data show CDR1 as SGHNT and CDR2 as YYREEE (reference sequence). This CDR3 is built from 14 residues. General study points: Within the data, a cluster of highly shared sequence variants was likely a sequencing artifact. Most subjects had HLA-A and HLA-B alleles reportedly predicted accurately by TCR beta sequences.

This cohort consisted of healthy bone marrow donors. The source material was PBMCs. V usage is TRBV5-4 and J usage is TRBJ1-6; 8 bases match TRBD1. This receptor was identified in a woman aged 25 to 39 in good health and CMV-seronegative. CDR3 sequence (DNA): TGTGCCAGCAGCCTCGGACAGGGCATTTCACCCCTCCACTTT. Translated: CASSLGQGISPLHF.